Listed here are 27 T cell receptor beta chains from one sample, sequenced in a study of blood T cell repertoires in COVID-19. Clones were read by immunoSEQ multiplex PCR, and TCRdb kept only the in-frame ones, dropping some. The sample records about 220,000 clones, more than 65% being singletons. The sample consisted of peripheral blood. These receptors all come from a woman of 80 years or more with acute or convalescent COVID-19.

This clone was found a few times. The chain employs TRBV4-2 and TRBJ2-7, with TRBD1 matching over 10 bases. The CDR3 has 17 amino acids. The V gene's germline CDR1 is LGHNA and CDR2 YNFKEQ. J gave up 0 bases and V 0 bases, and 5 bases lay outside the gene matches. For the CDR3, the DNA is TGTGCCAGCAGCCAAGAATCGACAGGGGGCGGCTCCTACGAGCAGTACTTC. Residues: CASSQESTGGGSYEQYF.

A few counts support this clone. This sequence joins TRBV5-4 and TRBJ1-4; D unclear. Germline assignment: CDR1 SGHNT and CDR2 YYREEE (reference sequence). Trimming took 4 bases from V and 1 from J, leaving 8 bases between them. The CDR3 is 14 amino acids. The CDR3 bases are TGTGCCAGCAGCCGGGAGTTAACTAATGAAAAACTGTTTTTT. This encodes CASSRELTNEKLFF.

CDR3 DNA: TGCGCCAGCAGTCATTATCGACAGGGGAGTTGGTACAATGAGCAGTTCTTC. Translated: CASSHYRQGSWYNEQFF. The genes are TRBV23-1 and TRBJ2-1; the match to TRBD1 covers 8 bases. TRBV23-1 is flagged as an ORF with uncertain function. J was trimmed by 4 bases and V by 3 bases; bases with no gene match: 11. CDR3 length: 17 residues.

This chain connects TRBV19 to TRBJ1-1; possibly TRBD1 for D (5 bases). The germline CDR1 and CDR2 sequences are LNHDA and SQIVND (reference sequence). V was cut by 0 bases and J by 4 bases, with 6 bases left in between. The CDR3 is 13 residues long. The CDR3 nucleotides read TGTGCCAGTAGTATAGAAAGGGGCACTGAAGCTTTCTTT. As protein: CASSIERGTEAFF.

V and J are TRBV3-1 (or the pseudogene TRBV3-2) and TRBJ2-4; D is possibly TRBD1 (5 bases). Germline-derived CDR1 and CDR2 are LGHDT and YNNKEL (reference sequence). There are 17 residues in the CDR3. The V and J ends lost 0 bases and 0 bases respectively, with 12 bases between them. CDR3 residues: CASSQEAGLLAKNIQYF. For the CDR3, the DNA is TGTGCCAGCAGCCAAGAAGCAGGGCTACTAGCCAAAAACATTCAGTACTTC.

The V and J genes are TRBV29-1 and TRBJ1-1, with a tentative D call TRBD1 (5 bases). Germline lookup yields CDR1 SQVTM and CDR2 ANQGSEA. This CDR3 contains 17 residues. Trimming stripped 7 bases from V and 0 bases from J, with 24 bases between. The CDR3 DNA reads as TGCAGCGCCACCCCGTCGCATTCTAGGGGTTTGAACACTGAAGCTTTCTTT. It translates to CSATPSHSRGLNTEAFF.

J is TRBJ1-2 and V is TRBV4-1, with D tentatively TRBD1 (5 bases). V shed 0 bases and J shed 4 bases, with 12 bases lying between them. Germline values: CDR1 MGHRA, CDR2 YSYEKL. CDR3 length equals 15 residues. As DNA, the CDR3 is TGCGCCAGCAGCCAAGATCCCAGGGTGATCTATGGCTACACCTTC. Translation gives CASSQDPRVIYGYTF.

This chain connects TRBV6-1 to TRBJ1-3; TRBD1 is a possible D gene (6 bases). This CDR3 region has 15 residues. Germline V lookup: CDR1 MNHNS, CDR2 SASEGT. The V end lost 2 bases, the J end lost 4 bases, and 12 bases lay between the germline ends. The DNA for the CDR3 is TGTGCCAGCAGTGAACACCAGGGGAGAGGAAACACCATATATTTT. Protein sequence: CASSEHQGRGNTIYF.

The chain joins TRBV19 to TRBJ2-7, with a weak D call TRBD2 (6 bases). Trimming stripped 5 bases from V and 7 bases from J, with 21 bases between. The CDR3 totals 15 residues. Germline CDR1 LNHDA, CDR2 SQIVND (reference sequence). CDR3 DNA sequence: TGTGCCAGTAGTCTCAGGACTGGCAGCGGGCGGGAGCAGTACTTC. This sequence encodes CASSLRTGSGREQYF.

CDR3 sequence reads: CASSRTGFANQPQHF. In DNA, the CDR3 is TGTGCCAGCAGCCGGACAGGGTTTGCCAATCAGCCCCAGCATTTT. The chain recombines TRBV2 with TRBJ1-5, with TRBD1 matching 8 bases. The V gene's germline CDR1 is SNHLY and CDR2 FYNNEI. Losses at the gene ends were 6 bases for V and 3 bases for J; bases not matched to a gene: 7. The CDR3 loop spans 15 amino acids. The whole variable domain, remainder taken from reference TRBV2 and TRBJ1-5, is EPEVTQTPSHQVTQMGQEVILRCVPISNHLYFYWYRQILGQKVEFLVSFYNNEISEKSEIFDDQFSVERPDGSNFTLKIRSTKLEDSAMYFCASSRTGFANQPQHFGDGTRLSIL.

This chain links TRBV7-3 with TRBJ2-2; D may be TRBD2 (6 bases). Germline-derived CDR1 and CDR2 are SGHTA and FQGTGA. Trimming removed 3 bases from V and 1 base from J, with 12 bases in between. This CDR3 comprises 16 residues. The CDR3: CASSFSGTRNTGELFF. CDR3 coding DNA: TGTGCCAGCAGCTTCTCCGGGACTCGGAACACCGGGGAGCTGTTTTTT.

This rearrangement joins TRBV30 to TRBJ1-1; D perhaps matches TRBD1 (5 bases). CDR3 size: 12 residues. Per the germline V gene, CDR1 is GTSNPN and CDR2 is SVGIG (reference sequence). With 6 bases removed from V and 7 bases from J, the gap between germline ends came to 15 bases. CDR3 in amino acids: CACTGRNIEAFF. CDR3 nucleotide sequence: TGTGCCTGTACAGGACGGAATATTGAAGCTTTCTTT.

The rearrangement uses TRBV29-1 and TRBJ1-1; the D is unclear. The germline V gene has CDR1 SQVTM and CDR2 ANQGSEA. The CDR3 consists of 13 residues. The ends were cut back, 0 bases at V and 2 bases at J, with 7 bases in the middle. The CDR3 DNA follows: TGCAGCGTTGAAGAACAGACAAACACTGAAGCTTTCTTT. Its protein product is CSVEEQTNTEAFF.

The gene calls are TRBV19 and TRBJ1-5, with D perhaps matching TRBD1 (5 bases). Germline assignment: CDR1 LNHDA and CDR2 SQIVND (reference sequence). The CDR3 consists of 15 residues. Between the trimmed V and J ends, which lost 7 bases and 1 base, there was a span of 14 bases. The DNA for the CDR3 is TGTGCCAGTAACGGCAGGGTTTCCAGCAATCAGCCCCAGCATTTT. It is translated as CASNGRVSSNQPQHF.

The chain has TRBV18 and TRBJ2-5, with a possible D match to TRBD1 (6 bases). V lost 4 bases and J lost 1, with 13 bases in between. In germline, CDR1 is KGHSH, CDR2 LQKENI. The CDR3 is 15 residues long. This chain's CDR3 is CASSQRGGIQETQYF. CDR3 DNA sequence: TGTGCCAGCTCACAGCGAGGGGGAATCCAAGAGACCCAGTACTTC.

The CDR3 sequence: CASSSTVSGTDTQYF. CDR3 in DNA: TGTGCCAGCAGCTCTACGGTAAGCGGCACAGATACGCAGTATTTT. This chain connects TRBV11-2 to TRBJ2-3; no firm D call. CDR1 SGHAT and CDR2 FQNNGV come from the germline V gene. The length of the CDR3 is 15 residues. Trimming left V 4 bases short and J 1 base short, with 12 bases between.

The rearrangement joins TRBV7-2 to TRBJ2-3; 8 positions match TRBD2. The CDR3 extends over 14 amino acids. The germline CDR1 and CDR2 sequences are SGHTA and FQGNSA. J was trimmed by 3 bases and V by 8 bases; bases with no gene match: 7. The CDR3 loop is CASAWERGTDTQYF. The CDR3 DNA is TGTGCCAGCGCCTGGGAGCGGGGGACAGATACGCAGTATTTT.

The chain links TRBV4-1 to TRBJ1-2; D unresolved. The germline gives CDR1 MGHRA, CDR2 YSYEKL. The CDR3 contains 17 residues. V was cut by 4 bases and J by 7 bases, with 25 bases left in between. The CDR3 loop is CASSPRPDGSINSGYTF. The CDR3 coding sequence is TGCGCCAGCAGCCCCCGGCCCGACGGGAGTATCAATTCTGGCTACACCTTC.

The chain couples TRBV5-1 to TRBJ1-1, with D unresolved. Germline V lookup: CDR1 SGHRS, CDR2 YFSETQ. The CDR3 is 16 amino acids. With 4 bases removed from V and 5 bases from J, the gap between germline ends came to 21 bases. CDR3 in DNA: TGCGCCAGCAGCCCACTCGCCCGTAACCCGGGGACTGAAGCTTTCTTT. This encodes CASSPLARNPGTEAFF.

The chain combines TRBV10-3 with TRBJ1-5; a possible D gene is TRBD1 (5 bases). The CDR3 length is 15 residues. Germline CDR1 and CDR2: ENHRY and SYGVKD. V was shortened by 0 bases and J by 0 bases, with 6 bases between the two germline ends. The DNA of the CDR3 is TGTGCCATCAGTGAGTCCAGGGATAGCAATCAGCCCCAGCATTTT. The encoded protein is CAISESRDSNQPQHF.

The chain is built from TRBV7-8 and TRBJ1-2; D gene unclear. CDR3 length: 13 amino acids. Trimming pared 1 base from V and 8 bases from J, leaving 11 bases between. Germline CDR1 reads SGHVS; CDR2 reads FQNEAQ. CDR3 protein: CASSLGLRTGYTF. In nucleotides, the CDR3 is TGTGCCAGCAGCTTAGGACTACGGACCGGCTACACCTTC.

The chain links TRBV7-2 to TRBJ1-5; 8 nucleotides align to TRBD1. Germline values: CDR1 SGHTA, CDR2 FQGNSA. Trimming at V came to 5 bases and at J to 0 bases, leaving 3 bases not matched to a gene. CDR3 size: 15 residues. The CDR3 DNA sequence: TGTGCCAGCAGCCCAGGGGGCACTAGCAATCAGCCCCAGCATTTT. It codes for CASSPGGTSNQPQHF.

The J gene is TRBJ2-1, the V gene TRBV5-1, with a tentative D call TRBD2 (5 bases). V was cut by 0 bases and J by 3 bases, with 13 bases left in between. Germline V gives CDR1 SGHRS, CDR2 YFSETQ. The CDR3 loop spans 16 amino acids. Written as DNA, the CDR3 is TGCGCCAGCAGCTTGGCCGGCAACCGGGGCTACAATGAGCAGTTCTTC. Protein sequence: CASSLAGNRGYNEQFF.

CDR3 amino acids: CASSLTDYGYTF. The CDR3 DNA reads TGTGCCAGCAGTTTAACGGACTATGGCTACACCTTC. J is TRBJ1-2 and V is TRBV12-3 or TRBV12-4; no clear D. V was cut by 2 bases and J by 3 bases, with 4 bases left in between. The CDR3 covers 12 residues.

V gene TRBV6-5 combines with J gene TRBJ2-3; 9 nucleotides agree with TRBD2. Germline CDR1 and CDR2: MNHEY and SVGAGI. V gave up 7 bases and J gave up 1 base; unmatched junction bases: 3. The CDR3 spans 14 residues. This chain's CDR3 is CASMRTSGTDTQYF. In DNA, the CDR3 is TGTGCCAGCATGAGGACTAGCGGCACAGATACGCAGTATTTT.

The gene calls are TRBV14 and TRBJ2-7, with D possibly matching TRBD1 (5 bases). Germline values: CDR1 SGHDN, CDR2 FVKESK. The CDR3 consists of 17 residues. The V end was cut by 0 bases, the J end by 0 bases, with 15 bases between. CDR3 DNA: TGTGCCAGCAGCCAAGAGGTGTCCCCAGGGTTCTCCTACGAGCAGTACTTC. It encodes CASSQEVSPGFSYEQYF.

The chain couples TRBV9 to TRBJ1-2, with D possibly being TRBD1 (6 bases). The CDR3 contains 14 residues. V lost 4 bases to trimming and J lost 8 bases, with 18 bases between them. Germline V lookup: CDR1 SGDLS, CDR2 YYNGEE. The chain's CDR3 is CASSFGQSPGGYTF. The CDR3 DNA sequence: TGTGCCAGCAGCTTTGGACAGTCTCCAGGGGGCTACACCTTC.